These 12 T cell receptor beta chains were sequenced from one sample in a study of T cell responses to AZD1222 COVID-19 vaccine. Clones were read by immunoSEQ multiplex PCR, and TCRdb kept only the in-frame ones, dropping some. The table includes some 110,000 clones, 88% detected once. This specimen was peripheral blood, taken on day 0 of AZD1222 vaccination. All receptors come from an adult in good health.

This rearrangement joins TRBV18 to TRBJ1-2, with D tentatively TRBD1 (5 bases). This CDR3 is built from 15 residues. Looked up from germline, CDR1 is KGHSH and CDR2 is LQKENI. Trimming pared 1 base from V and 7 bases from J, leaving 16 bases between. CDR3 bases: TGTGCCAGCTCACCACAGGAGGGGAAGTACGCTGGCTACACCTTC. As protein: CASSPQEGKYAGYTF.

V gene TRBV6-2 or TRBV6-3 combines with J gene TRBJ2-1; D is ambiguous. The V end lost 2 bases, the J end lost 5 bases, and 7 bases lay between the germline ends. This CDR3 comprises 13 residues. From germline, CDR1 is MNHEY and CDR2 SVGEGT. The CDR3 sequence is CASSYRRNNEQFF. DNA for the CDR3: TGTGCCAGCAGTTACAGACGGAACAATGAGCAGTTCTTC.

The chain joins TRBV19 to TRBJ1-2; D gene uncertain. The V gene lost 3 bases and the J gene lost 7 bases, with 9 bases spanning the gap. The CDR3 length is 12 residues. Germline-derived CDR1 and CDR2 are LNHDA and SQIVND (reference sequence). The CDR3 DNA sequence: TGTGCCAGTAGTATTATTGGAGGTGGCTACACCTTC. Protein sequence: CASSIIGGGYTF.

The rearrangement uses TRBV23-1 and TRBJ2-5; possibly TRBD1 for D (6 bases). TRBV23-1 has ORF status, its function being uncertain. Between the trimmed V and J ends, which lost 7 bases and 1 base, there was a span of 13 bases. This CDR3 has 14 residues. Here the CDR3 DNA reads TGCGCCAGCACCGGCCCAGGGGCCCAAGAGACCCAGTACTTC. Translation: CASTGPGAQETQYF.

In nucleotides, the CDR3 is TGTGCCAGCAGCACCCCCGGACAGGGGCTTATCTCCTACAATGAGCAGTTCTTC. Protein: CASSTPGQGLISYNEQFF. The chain carries TRBV21-1 and TRBJ2-1; TRBD1 was called by the table and not checked on the DNA. TRBV21-1 is described as a pseudogene. The CDR3 has 18 residues.

V gene TRBV2 combines with J gene TRBJ1-1, with D perhaps matching TRBD1 (5 bases). V lost 8 bases and J 0 bases, leaving 10 bases between the germline ends. CDR3 length equals 13 residues. From germline, CDR1 is SNHLY and CDR2 FYNNEI. In nucleotides, the CDR3 is TGTGCCAGCGGGGGATTCATGAACACTGAAGCTTTCTTT. This codes for CASGGFMNTEAFF.

This sequence joins TRBV9 and TRBJ2-3; D is possibly TRBD1 or TRBD2 (5 bases each). The CDR3 consists of 14 residues. From germline, CDR1 is SGDLS and CDR2 YYNGEE. Trimming pared 4 bases from V and 2 bases from J, leaving 11 bases between. The DNA for the CDR3 is TGTGCCAGCAGCACCCGGGACCACACAGATACGCAGTATTTT. This gives the protein CASSTRDHTDTQYF.

The genes are TRBV2 and TRBJ2-1; 9 positions agree with TRBD2. The CDR3 loop spans 14 amino acids. V lost 8 bases to trimming and J lost 7 bases; unmatched junction nucleotides: 9. Germline V gene data show CDR1 as SNHLY and CDR2 as FYNNEI. CDR3: CASATGTSLNEQFF. The DNA of the CDR3 is TGTGCCAGCGCTACCGGGACTAGCCTGAATGAGCAGTTCTTC.

The chain joins TRBV28 to TRBJ2-1; 8 nucleotides align to TRBD2. There are 13 residues in the CDR3. J lost 8 bases, V lost 5 bases, and 5 bases had no gene match. The germline CDR1 and CDR2 sequences are MDHEN and SYDVKM. The CDR3 loop reads CASSPTGGDEQFF. The CDR3 coding sequence is TGTGCCAGCAGTCCGACGGGAGGGGATGAGCAGTTCTTC.

The V and J genes are TRBV3-1 (or the pseudogene TRBV3-2) and TRBJ2-7; 12 nucleotides align to TRBD1. CDR1 is LGHDT, CDR2 YNNKEL, per germline (reference sequence). After removal of 0 bases from V and 4 bases from J, the junction contained 4 bases not matched to a gene. This CDR3 has 16 residues. CDR3 in DNA: TGTGCCAGCAGCCAAGAACTGGGACAGGGGGCTTACGAGCAGTACTTC. Encoded protein: CASSQELGQGAYEQYF.

The chain has TRBV19 and TRBJ2-1; 14 bases are a match to TRBD2. Germline V gene sequence: CDR1 LNHDA, CDR2 SQIVND (reference sequence). This CDR3 is built from 15 residues. The ends lost 6 bases at V and 6 bases at J; junction bases unmatched: 4. The CDR3 nucleotides read TGTGCCAGTAGCTGGGGACTAGCGGGAGCCAATGAGCAGTTCTTC. Protein: CASSWGLAGANEQFF.

The chain combines TRBV27 with TRBJ2-2, with TRBD2 as a possible D gene (6 bases). CDR1 MNHEY and CDR2 SMNVEV come from the germline V gene (reference sequence). CDR3 length: 19 residues. Trimming removed 5 bases at V and 5 bases at J, with 27 bases between. Here the CDR3 DNA reads TGTGCCAGCAGTACTAAAACGGCGGGGCGGGAAGGTTGGACCGGGGAGCTGTTTTTT. Translated: CASSTKTAGREGWTGELFF.